Listed here are 17 T cell receptor beta chains from one sample, sequenced in a study of CD8+CD57+ T cells in acquired aplastic anemia. Profiling of TCR beta VDJ combinations and CDR3 sequences used genomic DNA as template. TCRdb fed the reads into MiXCR, producing one record per CDR3 protein. Of about 190,000 distinct CDR3 sequences in the sample, more than 45% were seen once. Patients included in sequencing had previously demonstrated CD8+CD57+ cell expansion by flow cytometry. Source material: sorted CD4+, CD8+, or CD8+CD57+ T cells (not recorded which) from PBMCs. The receptor set was obtained from a human donor with aplastic anemia.

Worth noting for this clonotype: As the CDR3 is not closed by the conserved phenylalanine or tryptophan, this likely results from a read error. The chain joins TRBV27 to TRBJ1-1; D possibly corresponds to TRBD1 (6 bases). CDR1 MNHEY and CDR2 SMNVEV come from the germline V gene (reference sequence). The CDR3 is 13 amino acids. V was shortened by 8 bases and J by 0 bases, with 10 bases between the two germline ends. CDR3 DNA sequence: TGTGCCAGCGGTGCAGGGGTGAACACTGAAGCTTTCCTT. The encoded protein is CASGAGVNTEAFL.

The J gene is TRBJ2-1, the V gene TRBV10-2; the match to TRBD2 covers 8 bases. The CDR3 length is 16 residues. After removal of 3 bases from V and 5 bases from J, the junction contained 9 bases not matched to a gene. The germline V gene encodes CDR1 WSHSY and CDR2 SAAADI. The CDR3 bases are TGCGCCAGCAGTGAATTTGAGAAGCGGGGGAACAATGAGCAGTTCTTC. Translation: CASSEFEKRGNNEQFF.

This clonotype appeared many times. The chain uses TRBV7-3 and TRBJ2-5; TRBD2 is a possible D gene (5 bases). Trimming removed 5 bases from V and 5 bases from J, with 15 bases in between. Germline V gives CDR1 SGHTA, CDR2 FQGTGA. The length of the CDR3 is 14 residues. The CDR3 here is CASSRLGVGETQYF. The CDR3 coding sequence is TGTGCCAGCAGCCGACTGGGAGTGGGGGAGACCCAGTACTTC.

This clonotype appeared many times. The V gene is TRBV7-2, the J gene TRBJ1-2; D is uncertain. Germline CDR1 reads SGHTA; CDR2 reads FQGNSA. The CDR3 is made up of 13 amino acids. V was trimmed by 1 base and J by 1 base, leaving 4 bases between them. CDR3 in amino acids: CASSLDSNYGYTF. CDR3 nucleotides: TGTGCCAGCAGCTTAGACAGTAACTATGGCTACACCTTC.

Comment on this clonotype: This sequence may be a read error, since a much larger clone differs from it by one base. The genes are TRBV6-1 and TRBJ2-7; TRBD1 aligns across 9 bases. The CDR3 extends over 14 amino acids. Germline V gene data show CDR1 as MNHNS and CDR2 as SASEGT. The CDR3 nucleotides are TGTGCCAGCAGGATACAGGGGGCGGCGTACGAGCGGTACTTC. The encoded protein is CASRIQGAAYERYF.

This clonotype has a handful of counts. This could be a read error, since a much larger clone is one nucleotide away. V is TRBV10-2 and J is TRBJ2-1; either TRBD1 or TRBD2 may supply D (5 bases each). The CDR3 length is 17 residues. Germline lookup yields CDR1 WSHSY and CDR2 SAAADI. CDR3 coding DNA: TGCGCCAGCAGTGATGTACGTGGCGTTGGGACCTACAATGGGCAGTTCTTC. Amino acid sequence: CASSDVRGVGTYNGQFF.

This clonotype showed up just a few times. The chain uses TRBV5-4 and TRBJ1-6, with D maybe TRBD1 (5 bases). This CDR3 has 15 amino acids. V was shortened by 4 bases and J by 7 bases, with 15 bases between the two germline ends. From germline, CDR1 is SGHNT and CDR2 YYREEE (reference sequence). CDR3 amino acids: CASSQGPESNSPLHF. The DNA of the CDR3 is TGTGCCAGCAGCCAGGGACCGGAGAGCAATTCACCCCTCCACTTT. Combining the CDR3 with reference TRBV5-4 and TRBJ1-6 gives the whole variable domain ETGVTQSPTHLIKTRGQQVTLRCSSQSGHNTVSWYQQALGQGPQFIFQYYREEENGRGNFPPRFSGLQFPNYSSELNVNALELDDSALYLCASSQGPESNSPLHFGNGTRLTVT.

This clonotype was seen at least ten times. The chain joins TRBV20-1 to TRBJ1-6, with 7 bases identical to TRBD1. This CDR3 has 13 residues. Germline V CDR1 and CDR2: DFQATT, SNEGSKA (reference sequence). J gave up 5 bases and V 7 bases, and 5 bases lay outside the gene matches. CDR3: CSVKGQNNSPLHF. The DNA of the CDR3 is TGCAGTGTTAAGGGACAGAATAATTCACCCCTCCACTTT.

The CDR3 reads CASNHGQETQYF. The CDR3 DNA sequence: TGTGCCAGCAACCATGGACAAGAGACCCAGTACTTC. The chain recombines TRBV7-9 with TRBJ2-5; no clear D gene. This CDR3 has 12 amino acids. Trimming stripped 7 bases from V and 2 bases from J, with 8 bases between. CDR1 is SEHNR, CDR2 FQNEAQ, per germline (reference sequence).

Concerning this clonotype: The CDR3 ends on some other residue instead of the conserved phenylalanine or tryptophan, so this is likely a read error. CDR3 bases: TGTGCCAGCAGCTTTGACAGCTATGGCTACACCTCC. Protein sequence: CASSFDSYGYTS. The chain uses TRBV28 and TRBJ1-2; tentative D call: TRBD1 (5 bases). Per germline, CDR1 MDHEN and CDR2 SYDVKM. This CDR3 is 12 amino acids long. V shed 6 bases and J shed 4 bases, with 9 bases lying between them.

The V gene is TRBV5-4, the J gene TRBJ2-1, with D perhaps given as TRBD1 or TRBD2 (5 bases each). Germline CDR1 reads SGHNT; CDR2 reads YYREEE (reference sequence). The germline V and J ends were trimmed by 0 bases and 7 bases, with 11 bases remaining between them. The CDR3 sequence is 14 residues long. The CDR3 here is CASSLEAGTNEQFF. The CDR3 DNA reads as TGTGCCAGCAGCTTGGAAGCAGGGACGAATGAGCAGTTCTTC. Supplemented by reference TRBV5-4 and TRBJ2-1, the full variable domain reads ETGVTQSPTHLIKTRGQQVTLRCSSQSGHNTVSWYQQALGQGPQFIFQYYREEENGRGNFPPRFSGLQFPNYSSELNVNALELDDSALYLCASSLEAGTNEQFFGPGTRLTVL.

This clonotype was recorded many times. The V and J genes are TRBV5-4 and TRBJ2-5, with no clear D. V dropped 4 bases and J dropped 0 bases, with 13 bases sitting between them. Per the germline V gene, CDR1 is SGHNT and CDR2 is YYREEE (reference sequence). There are 15 residues in the CDR3. CDR3 sequence: CASSHRSLYQETQYF. The CDR3 DNA reads TGTGCCAGCAGCCACCGGAGCCTGTACCAAGAGACCCAGTACTTC.

This sequence joins TRBV11-2 and TRBJ2-4; 7 nucleotides align to TRBD2. From germline, CDR1 is SGHAT and CDR2 FQNNGV. After removal of 7 bases from V and 3 bases from J, the junction contained 15 bases not matched to a gene. There are 17 residues in the CDR3. The CDR3 DNA reads as TGTGCCAGCACGGGACTGGCCATCCCGGGGGGCAAAAACATTCAGTACTTC. Protein sequence: CASTGLAIPGGKNIQYF.

A note on this clonotype: An end of the junction differs from the germline gene, which may be a read error. J is TRBJ2-3 and V is TRBV7-9; the match to TRBD2 covers 9 bases. CDR1 and CDR2 (germline): SEHNR, FQNEAQ (reference sequence). CDR3 length: 15 residues. The DNA for the CDR3 is TGTGCCAGCAGCCTAGCGGGACTTAACACAGATACGCAGTATTTT. Translating it yields CASSLAGLNTDTQYF. Looking up the rest from reference TRBV7-9 and TRBJ2-3 gives the full variable domain: DTGVSQNPRHKITKRGQNVTFRCDPISEHNRLYWYRQTLGQGPEFLTYFQNEAQLEKSRLLSDRFSAERPKGSFSTLEIQRTEQGDSAMYLCASSLAGLNTDTQYFGPGTRLTVL.

In its sample, this clonotype was seen many times. V is TRBV24-1 and J is TRBJ2-3, with D tentatively TRBD1 (6 bases). Trimming removed 4 bases at V and 6 bases at J, with 13 bases between. This CDR3 contains 14 residues. Germline V lookup: CDR1 KGHDR, CDR2 SFDVKD. The CDR3 DNA sequence: TGTGCCACCAGTGACCCCAGGGGCGTGGATACGCAGTATTTT. Translated: CATSDPRGVDTQYF.

A few counts support this clonotype. This chain joins TRBV2 and TRBJ1-5; D ambiguous. CDR3 length: 14 residues. Germline assignment: CDR1 SNHLY and CDR2 FYNNEI. Trimming cost V 8 bases and J 2 bases, with 13 bases left between them. The CDR3: CASGVQQRNQPQHF. DNA of the CDR3: TGTGCCAGCGGGGTCCAACAGCGCAATCAGCCCCAGCATTTT.

As for this clonotype: At one end, the junction sequence differs from germline, possibly due to a read error. The rearrangement joins TRBV15 to TRBJ2-6; TRBD1 is a possible D gene (5 bases). From germline, CDR1 is LNHNV and CDR2 YYDKDF (reference sequence). The CDR3 consists of 15 residues. The CDR3 loop is CAISRDSSGANVLTF. The CDR3 region has the DNA TGTGCCATCAGCAGAGACAGCTCTGGGGCCAACGTCCTGACTTTC.